A selection of T cell receptor beta chains follows, all from one sample in a study of T cell responses to AZD1222 COVID-19 vaccine. TCRdb's table, derived via immunoSEQ multiplex PCR, lists solely in-frame clones and lacks some. The sample lists 120,000 to 150,000 clones, 80% to 95% occurring once. The input for sequencing was peripheral blood, taken on day 0 of MenACWY control vaccination. The receptors were sampled from an adult in good health. The CDR3 runs from the conserved cysteine through the conserved F or W. Each record gives: J gene, V gene, CDR3 protein.

j_gene: TRBJ1-1; v_gene: TRBV19; CDR3aa: CASSMGRVNTEAFF
j_gene: TRBJ1-5; v_gene: TRBV19; CDR3aa: CASSIGGGGQPQHF
j_gene: TRBJ2-7; v_gene: TRBV4-1; CDR3aa: CASSQPSGGAYEQYF
j_gene: TRBJ1-2; v_gene: TRBV19; CDR3aa: CASSTHRGRGYGYTF
j_gene: TRBJ1-6; v_gene: TRBV7-8; CDR3aa: CASSLIRLSSYNSPLHF
j_gene: TRBJ2-1; v_gene: TRBV10-3; CDR3aa: CAISERAPSENEQFF
j_gene: TRBJ2-7; v_gene: TRBV5-4; CDR3aa: CASSLPGQSSYEQYF
j_gene: TRBJ2-7; v_gene: TRBV7-3; CDR3aa: CASRGAGEPHRNEQYF
j_gene: TRBJ1-2; v_gene: TRBV28; CDR3aa: CASSLGTTNYGYTF
j_gene: TRBJ1-1; v_gene: TRBV7-9; CDR3aa: CASSLSVGQPATRAFF
j_gene: TRBJ1-5; v_gene: TRBV5-5; CDR3aa: CASSLGGVYSNQPQHF
j_gene: TRBJ1-1; v_gene: TRBV4-1; CDR3aa: CASSLSPDRGDTEAFF
j_gene: TRBJ2-1; v_gene: TRBV5-4; CDR3aa: CASSPGTSGIVINEQFF
j_gene: TRBJ1-5; v_gene: TRBV2; CDR3aa: CASRWDSLHQPQHF
j_gene: TRBJ1-2; v_gene: TRBV15; CDR3aa: CATSRGGENGYTF
j_gene: TRBJ1-6; v_gene: TRBV19; CDR3aa: CASTTTGANNSPLHF
j_gene: TRBJ2-2; v_gene: TRBV27; CDR3aa: CASSLYNSPNTGELFF
j_gene: TRBJ2-7; v_gene: TRBV30; CDR3aa: CAWSVGANLEQYF
j_gene: TRBJ2-7; v_gene: TRBV3-1/TRBV3-2; CDR3aa: CASSQGSEQYF